This is a list of T cell receptor beta chains from one sample in a study of blood T cell repertoires in COVID-19. Assay used: immunoSEQ multiplex PCR; TCRdb lists only in-frame clones, some missing. The table lists more than 150,000 clones, approximately 79% of them singletons, with around 24% in the top ten. The sequenced sample was peripheral blood. These receptors came from a woman in her seventies with acute or convalescent COVID-19. Each CDR3 is given with its conserved first and last residue. D genes are given only for firm matches. Some rows have no size entry. The others give once, few or many, or a class for an expanded clone.

cdr3_nt	cdr3_aa	d_call	clone_size	v_call	j_call
TGTGCCAGCAGAAAAACAGGTTCACCCCTCCACTTT	CASRKTGSPLHF	.	.	TRBV6-5	TRBJ1-6
TGTGCCAGCAGTGTTAGCAGGGTAGTTGAAAAACTGTTTTTT	CASSVSRVVEKLFF	.	.	TRBV2	TRBJ1-4
TGCGCCAGCAGCTTAGCAGGGGCTGGAAACACCATATATTTT	CASSLAGAGNTIYF	.	.	TRBV5-1	TRBJ1-3
TGTGCCAGCAGTGTAGACAGCGGGGGGTTAAACAATGAGCAGTTCTTC	CASSVDSGGLNNEQFF	TRBD2	.	TRBV6-4	TRBJ2-1
TGTGCCACCAGTGATTTCTCAGGGGGCTCCTACAATGAGCAGTTCTTC	CATSDFSGGSYNEQFF	TRBD1	.	TRBV24-1	TRBJ2-1
TGTGCCAGCATCCCGAGGGCGTATGGTGAGCAGTTCTTC	CASIPRAYGEQFF	.	once	TRBV2	TRBJ2-1
TGTGCCAGCAGCCTGTCGGGGGGCCATGGCTACACCTTC	CASSLSGGHGYTF	.	.	TRBV7-9	TRBJ1-2
TGTGCCAGCAGCGTGAACAGGGGAGGCACAGATACGCAGTATTTT	CASSVNRGGTDTQYF	TRBD1	.	TRBV7-3	TRBJ2-3
TGTGCCAGTAGTATAAACCTGGGACTCCTAGCCAAAAACATTCAGTACTTC	CASSINLGLLAKNIQYF	.	.	TRBV19	TRBJ2-4
TGTGCCAGTAGTATAATGGGGACTAGCGGGAGCAATGAGCAGTTCTTC	CASSIMGTSGSNEQFF	TRBD2	.	TRBV19	TRBJ2-1
TGCGCCAGCAGCTTACGGACAGCTGACAATGAGCAGTTCTTC	CASSLRTADNEQFF	.	.	TRBV5-1	TRBJ2-1
TGTGCCAGCAGCTCAACCACCCGGGGCAATGAGCAGTTCTTC	CASSSTTRGNEQFF	.	.	TRBV7-9	TRBJ2-1
TGTGCCTGGAGGGACAGGGGACAGGAAAAACTGTTTTTT	CAWRDRGQEKLFF	TRBD1	.	TRBV30	TRBJ1-4
TGCAGCGCGGACCGGGGTATGGAAGCTTTCTTT	CSADRGMEAFF	.	.	TRBV29-1	TRBJ1-1
TGTGCCAGTAGTCTCAGGACTTCTTACAATGAGCAGTTCTTC	CASSLRTSYNEQFF	.	.	TRBV19	TRBJ2-1
TGCAGTGCTAGTCCCCGGTCGCAGGGTTTTAATCTGGACATTCAGTACTTC	CSASPRSQGFNLDIQYF	.	.	TRBV20-1	TRBJ2-4
TGTGCCAGCCGCCCAAGCGGGGGTAACTATGGCTACACCTTC	CASRPSGGNYGYTF	.	.	TRBV28	TRBJ1-2
TGTGCCAGTAGTACGGCCGGGGATTTGGGCAATCAGCCCCAGCATTTT	CASSTAGDLGNQPQHF	.	.	TRBV19	TRBJ1-5
TGTGCCAGCAGCATAGCGGGACAGGGGTATGGCTACACCTTC	CASSIAGQGYGYTF	TRBD1	.	TRBV5-8	TRBJ1-2
TGTGCCAGCGGGAGGGGGGGGCACACCGGGGAGCTGTTTTTT	CASGRGGHTGELFF	.	.	TRBV6-5	TRBJ2-2
TGTGCCAGCAGCCCCGGGACAGGGGCCCCCAACTCTGGGGCCAACGTCCTGACTTTC	CASSPGTGAPNSGANVLTF	TRBD1	.	TRBV5-6	TRBJ2-6
TGTGCCAGCAGCCTCGGACAGGGTAGCAATCAGCCCCAGCATTTT	CASSLGQGSNQPQHF	TRBD1	.	TRBV27	TRBJ1-5
TGTGCCAGCAGCCCAAGGACAGGGGGAGGTGAAGCTTTCTTT	CASSPRTGGGEAFF	TRBD1	.	TRBV11-2	TRBJ1-1
TGTGCCAGCAGCCTGGACAGGGGTCAGCCCCAGCATTTT	CASSLDRGQPQHF	TRBD1	.	TRBV5-6	TRBJ1-5
TGTGCCAGCAGGTTAGAGTTGGGAGGGCCGGGGTATGAGCAGTTCTTC	CASRLELGGPGYEQFF	TRBD2	once	TRBV11-2	TRBJ2-1
TGCGCCAGCAGCCAAGCCAACCTTGGCGGGAGGGGGAATGAGCAGTTCTTC	CASSQANLGGRGNEQFF	TRBD2	.	TRBV4-1	TRBJ2-1
TGTGCCAGTACCCCTGTCATCGGACAGGGCCAAAACCAGCATTTT	CASTPVIGQGQNQHF	TRBD1	.	TRBV19	TRBJ1-5